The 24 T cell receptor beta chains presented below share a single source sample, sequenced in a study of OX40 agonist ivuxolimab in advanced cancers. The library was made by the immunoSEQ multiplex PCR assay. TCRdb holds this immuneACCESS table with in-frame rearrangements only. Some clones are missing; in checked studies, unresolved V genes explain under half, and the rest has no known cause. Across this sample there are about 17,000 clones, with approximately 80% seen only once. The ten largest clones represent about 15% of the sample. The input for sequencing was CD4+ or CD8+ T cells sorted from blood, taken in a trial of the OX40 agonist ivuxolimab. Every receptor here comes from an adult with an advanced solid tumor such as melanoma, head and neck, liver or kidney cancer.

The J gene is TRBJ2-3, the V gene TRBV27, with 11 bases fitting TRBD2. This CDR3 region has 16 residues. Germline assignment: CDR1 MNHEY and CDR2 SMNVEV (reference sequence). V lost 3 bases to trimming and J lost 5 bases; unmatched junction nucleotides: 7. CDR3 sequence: CASSFSPSGGLDTQYF. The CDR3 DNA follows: TGTGCCAGCAGTTTTTCTCCTAGCGGGGGGTTAGATACGCAGTATTTT.

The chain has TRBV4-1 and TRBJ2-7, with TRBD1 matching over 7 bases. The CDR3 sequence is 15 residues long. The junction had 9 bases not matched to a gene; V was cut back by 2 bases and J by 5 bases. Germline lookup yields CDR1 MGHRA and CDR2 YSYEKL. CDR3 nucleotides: TGCGCCAGCAGCCAACAGGAACAGGGGTGGCACGAGCAGTACTTC. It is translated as CASSQQEQGWHEQYF.

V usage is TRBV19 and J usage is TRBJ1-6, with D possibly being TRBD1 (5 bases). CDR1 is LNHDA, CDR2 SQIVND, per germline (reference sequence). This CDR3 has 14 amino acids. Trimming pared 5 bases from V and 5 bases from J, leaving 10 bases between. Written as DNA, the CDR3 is TGTGCCAGTAGTCATGGGGGAAATAATTCACCCCTCCACTTT. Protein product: CASSHGGNNSPLHF.

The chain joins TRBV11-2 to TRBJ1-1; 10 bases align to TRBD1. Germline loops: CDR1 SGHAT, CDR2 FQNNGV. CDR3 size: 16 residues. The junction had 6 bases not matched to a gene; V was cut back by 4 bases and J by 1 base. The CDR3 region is CASSSLRDRGNTEAFF. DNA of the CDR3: TGTGCCAGCAGCTCCCTTAGGGACAGGGGGAACACTGAAGCTTTCTTT.

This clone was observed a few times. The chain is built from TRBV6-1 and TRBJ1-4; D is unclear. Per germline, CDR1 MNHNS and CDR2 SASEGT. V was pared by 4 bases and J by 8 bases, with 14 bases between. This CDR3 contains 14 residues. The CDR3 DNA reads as TGTGCCAGCAGTGTGAGTGGTCTGGCCGAAAAACTGTTTTTT. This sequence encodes CASSVSGLAEKLFF.

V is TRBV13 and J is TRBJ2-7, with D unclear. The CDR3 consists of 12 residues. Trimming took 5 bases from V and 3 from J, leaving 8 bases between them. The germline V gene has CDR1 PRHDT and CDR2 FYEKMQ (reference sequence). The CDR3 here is CASSLKSYEQYF. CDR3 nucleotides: TGTGCCAGCAGCCTGAAAAGCTACGAGCAGTACTTC.

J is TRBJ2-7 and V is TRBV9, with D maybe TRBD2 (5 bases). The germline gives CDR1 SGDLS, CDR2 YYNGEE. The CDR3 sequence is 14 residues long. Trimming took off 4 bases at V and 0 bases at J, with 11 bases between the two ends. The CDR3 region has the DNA TGTGCCAGCAGCCCCCACGGGGACTCCTACGAGCAGTACTTC. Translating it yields CASSPHGDSYEQYF.

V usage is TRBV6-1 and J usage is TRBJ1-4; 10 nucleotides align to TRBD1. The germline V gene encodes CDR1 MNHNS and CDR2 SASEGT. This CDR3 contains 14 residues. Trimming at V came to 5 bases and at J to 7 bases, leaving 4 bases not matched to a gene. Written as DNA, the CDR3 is TGTGCCAGCAGTAACCGGGACAGGGGTGAAAAACTGTTTTTT. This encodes CASSNRDRGEKLFF.

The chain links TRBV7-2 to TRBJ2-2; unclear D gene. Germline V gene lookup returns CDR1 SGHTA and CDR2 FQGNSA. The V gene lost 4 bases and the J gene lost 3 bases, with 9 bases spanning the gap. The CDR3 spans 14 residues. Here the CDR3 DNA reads TGTGCCAGCAGCTACACTTGGGACACCGGGGAGCTGTTTTTT. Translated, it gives CASSYTWDTGELFF.

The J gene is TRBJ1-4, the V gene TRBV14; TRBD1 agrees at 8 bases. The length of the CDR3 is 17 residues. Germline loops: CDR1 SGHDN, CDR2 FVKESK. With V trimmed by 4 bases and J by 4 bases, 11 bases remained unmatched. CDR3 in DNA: TGTGCCAGCAGCCGAAACCCCCAGGGGGCTAGTAATGAAAAACTGTTTTTT. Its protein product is CASSRNPQGASNEKLFF.

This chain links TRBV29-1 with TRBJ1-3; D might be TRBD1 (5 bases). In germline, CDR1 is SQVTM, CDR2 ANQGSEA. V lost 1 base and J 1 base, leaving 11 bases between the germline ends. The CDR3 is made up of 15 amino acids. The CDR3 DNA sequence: TGCAGCGTTGAAGGGGGCTACGGTTCTGGAAACACCATATATTTT. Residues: CSVEGGYGSGNTIYF.

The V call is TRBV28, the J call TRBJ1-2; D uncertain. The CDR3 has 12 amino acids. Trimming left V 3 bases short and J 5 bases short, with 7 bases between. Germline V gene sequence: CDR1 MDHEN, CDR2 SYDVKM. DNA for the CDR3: TGTGCCAGCAGTTTCGGGTCATATGGCTACACCTTC. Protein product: CASSFGSYGYTF.

The CDR3 region is CASSLTGRGEAFF. The DNA of the CDR3 is TGTGCCAGCAGCTTGACAGGGAGGGGTGAAGCTTTCTTT. The chain links TRBV7-2 to TRBJ1-1, with 7 bases matching TRBD1. The CDR3 is made up of 13 amino acids. J lost 7 bases, V lost 3 bases, and 5 bases had no gene match. Germline CDR1 is SGHTA and CDR2 is FQGNSA.

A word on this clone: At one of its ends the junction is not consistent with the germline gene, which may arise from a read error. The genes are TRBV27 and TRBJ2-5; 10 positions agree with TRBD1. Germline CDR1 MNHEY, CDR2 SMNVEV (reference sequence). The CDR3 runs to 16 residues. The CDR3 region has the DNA TGTGCCAGCAGTTTATCGGGGACAGGGGCTTTGGGGACCCGGTACTTC. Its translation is CASSLSGTGALGTRYF.

The CDR3 coding sequence is TGTGCCAGCAGCATTAAGAGGGTAGCTACCGAGCAGTACTTC. It specifies CASSIKRVATEQYF. The V call is TRBV21-1, the J call TRBJ2-7; the tabulated D call, TRBD2, remains unverified against the DNA. TRBV21-1 constitutes a pseudogene. The CDR3 consists of 14 residues.

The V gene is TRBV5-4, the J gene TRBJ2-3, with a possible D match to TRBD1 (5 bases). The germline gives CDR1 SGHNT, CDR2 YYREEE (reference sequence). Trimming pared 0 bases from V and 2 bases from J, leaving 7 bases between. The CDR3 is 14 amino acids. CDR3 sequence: CASSLATVTDTQYF. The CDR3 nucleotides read TGTGCCAGCAGCTTGGCGACAGTCACAGATACGCAGTATTTT.

CDR3 residues: CASSPLAFSYEQYF. For the CDR3, the DNA is TGTGCCAGTAGTCCTCTAGCGTTCTCCTACGAGCAGTACTTC. The gene calls are TRBV19 and TRBJ2-7, with D maybe TRBD2 (6 bases). With 5 bases removed from V and 0 bases from J, the gap between germline ends came to 11 bases. The CDR3 covers 14 residues. Germline CDR1 is LNHDA and CDR2 is SQIVND (reference sequence).

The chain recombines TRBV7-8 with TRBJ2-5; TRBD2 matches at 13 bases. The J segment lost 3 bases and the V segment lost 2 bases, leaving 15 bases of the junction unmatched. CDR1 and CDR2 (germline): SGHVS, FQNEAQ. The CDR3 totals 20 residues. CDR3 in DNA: TGTGCCAGCAGCTTAACCCCCCCCGGACTAGCGGGAGTGAGTGAAGAGACCCAGTACTTC. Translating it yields CASSLTPPGLAGVSEETQYF.

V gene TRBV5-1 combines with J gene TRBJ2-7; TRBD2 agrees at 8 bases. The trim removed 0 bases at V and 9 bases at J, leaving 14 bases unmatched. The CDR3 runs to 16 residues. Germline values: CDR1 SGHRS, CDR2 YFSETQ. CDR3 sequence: CASSLDISAGGRGQYF. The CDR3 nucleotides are TGCGCCAGCAGCTTGGATATATCGGCGGGGGGTAGGGGGCAGTACTTC.

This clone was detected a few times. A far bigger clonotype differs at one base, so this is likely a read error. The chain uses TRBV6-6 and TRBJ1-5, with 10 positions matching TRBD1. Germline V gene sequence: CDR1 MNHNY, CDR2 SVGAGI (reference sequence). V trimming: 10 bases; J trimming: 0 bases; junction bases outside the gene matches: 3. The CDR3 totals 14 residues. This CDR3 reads CATGTGDSNQPQHF. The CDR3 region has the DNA TGTGCCACCGGGACAGGGGATAGCAATCAGCCCCAGCATTTT.

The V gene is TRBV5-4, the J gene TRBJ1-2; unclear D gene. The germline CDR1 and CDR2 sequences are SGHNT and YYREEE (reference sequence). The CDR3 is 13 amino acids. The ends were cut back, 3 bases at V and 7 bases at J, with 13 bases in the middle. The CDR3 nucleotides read TGTGCCAGCAGCTCCCCCCAGGTTTCTGGCTACACCTTC. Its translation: CASSSPQVSGYTF.

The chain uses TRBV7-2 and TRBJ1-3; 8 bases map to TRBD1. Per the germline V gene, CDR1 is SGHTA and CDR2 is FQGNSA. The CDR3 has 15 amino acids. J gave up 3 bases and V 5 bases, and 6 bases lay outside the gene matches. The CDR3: CASSVNDRGGNTIYF. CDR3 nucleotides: TGTGCCAGCAGCGTAAACGACAGGGGTGGAAACACCATATATTTT.

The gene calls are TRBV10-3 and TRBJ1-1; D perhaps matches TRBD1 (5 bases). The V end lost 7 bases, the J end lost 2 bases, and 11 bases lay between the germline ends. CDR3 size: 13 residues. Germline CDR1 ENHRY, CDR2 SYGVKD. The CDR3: CAIKIQGNTEAFF. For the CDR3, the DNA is TGTGCCATCAAAATCCAGGGCAACACTGAAGCTTTCTTT.

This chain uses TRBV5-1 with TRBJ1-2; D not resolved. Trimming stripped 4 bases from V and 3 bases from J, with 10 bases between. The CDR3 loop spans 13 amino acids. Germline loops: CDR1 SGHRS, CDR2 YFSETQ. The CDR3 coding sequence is TGCGCCAGCAGCCCAGTGGCCCACTATGGCTACACCTTC. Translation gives CASSPVAHYGYTF.